These T cell receptor beta chains were read from a single sample in a study of cytotoxic CD8 clonotypes in ibrutinib-treated CLL. This table comes from immunoSEQ multiplex PCR, and its TCRdb copy is limited to in-frame clones, with some not included. The data show around 130,000 clones, around 80% seen once. Sequencing used PBMCs, obtained after 24 months of ibrutinib treatment. The source is a human donor with chronic lymphocytic leukemia. CDR3s include the opening cysteine and the closing phenylalanine or tryptophan. The D gene is left open where the match is weak. The size field is filled for only some rows; it gives once, few, many or a size class.

j_call clone_size v_call d_call cdr3_nt cdr3_aa
TRBJ2-3 NA TRBV7-8 TRBD2 TGTGCCAGCAGCTTGAGATTTCTAGCGGGGGCGCGAGATACGCAGTATTTT CASSLRFLAGARDTQYF
TRBJ2-7 NA TRBV18 NA TGTGCCAGCTCGCCTCAATCCCGGACAGCATCCTACGAGCAGTACTTC CASSPQSRTASYEQYF
TRBJ1-4 NA TRBV2 NA TGTGCCAGCAGCCGAACAGGACAACCTAGTGAAAAACTGTTTTTT CASSRTGQPSEKLFF
TRBJ1-2 NA TRBV20-1 NA TGCAGTGCTAGTGGGGTCTATGGCTACACCTTC CSASGVYGYTF
TRBJ1-2 NA TRBV29-1 TRBD1 TGCAGCGTTGAGCGGGACAGATTCTATGGCTACACCTTC CSVERDRFYGYTF
TRBJ2-7 NA TRBV7-2 NA TGTGCCAGCAGCTTAGTGGCAGGCTTTGACTACGAGCAGTACTTC CASSLVAGFDYEQYF
TRBJ2-5 few TRBV19 NA TGTGCCAGTAACGCCTTCGACAGTCCGAGCAGAGAGACCCAGTACTTC CASNAFDSPSRETQYF
TRBJ2-7 NA TRBV11-2 NA TGTGCCAGCAGCCGTTTGGGGGCCTCCTACGAGCAGTACTTC CASSRLGASYEQYF
TRBJ2-2 once TRBV5-6 NA TGTGCCAGCAGCTCCCAGCACAGGGACCGATACACCGGGGAGCTGTTTTTT CASSSQHRDRYTGELFF
TRBJ2-5 NA TRBV11-2 TRBD1 TGTGCCAGCAGCTTTCCAGGGGGCCGGGAGACCCAGTACTTC CASSFPGGRETQYF
TRBJ2-7 NA TRBV11-3 TRBD1 TGTGCCAGCAGCCCCGACAGGGGGCGAAGCTACGAGCAGTACTTC CASSPDRGRSYEQYF
TRBJ2-5 NA TRBV15 TRBD1 TGTGCCACCAGCAGTGACCGGGACAGGGGGCCTGAGAAGACCCAGTACTTC CATSSDRDRGPEKTQYF
TRBJ1-4 NA TRBV5-1 NA TGCGCCAGCAGCTTTGCACAGCTTAATGAAAAACTGTTTTTT CASSFAQLNEKLFF
TRBJ2-2 NA TRBV5-1 NA TGCGCCAGCAGCGCCTTTTCGGACCCCTTCACCGGGGAGCTGTTTTTT CASSAFSDPFTGELFF
TRBJ2-1 NA TRBV9 TRBD2 TGTGCCAGCAGCGTAGCGGGGGGGCCGAATGAGCAGTTCTTC CASSVAGGPNEQFF
TRBJ2-1 once TRBV5-6 TRBD2 TGTGCCAGCACCGAGACTAGCGGGGACTCCTACAATGAGCAGTTCTTC CASTETSGDSYNEQFF
TRBJ2-1 NA TRBV7-9 NA TGTGCCAGCAGCTCATCGGACAGCAATGAGCAGTTCTTC CASSSSDSNEQFF
TRBJ2-7 NA TRBV30 NA TGTGCCTGGAGTGTACCCCCTGGGGACGAGCAGTACTTC CAWSVPPGDEQYF
TRBJ1-1 NA TRBV6-5 NA TGTGCCAGCAATGGACAGCGTGAAGCTTTCTTT CASNGQREAFF
TRBJ1-2 NA TRBV7-2 TRBD1 TGTGCCAGCAGCTTCCTGGGACAGGGTAGGGACGCCTTC CASSFLGQGRDAF
TRBJ1-2 NA TRBV4-3 TRBD1 TGCGCCAGCAGCCAAGAAGCCAGGGGGCGGTATGGCTACACCTTC CASSQEARGRYGYTF
TRBJ1-4 NA TRBV7-2 TRBD1 TGTGCCAGCAGCTCAGGGGGGGATGAAAAACTGTTTTTT CASSSGGDEKLFF
TRBJ1-3 NA TRBV13 NA TGTGCCAGCAGCCCCCATCGGCAGGCGGGCTCTGGAAACACCATATATTTT CASSPHRQAGSGNTIYF
TRBJ2-3 NA TRBV6-6 NA TGTGCCAGCAGTTACTCGCTTGGGGAAGATACGCAGTATTTT CASSYSLGEDTQYF
TRBJ1-1 few TRBV10-3 TRBD1 TGTGCCTCGAACAGGGGAGTTGACACTGAAGCTTTCTTT CASNRGVDTEAFF
TRBJ2-7 NA TRBV7-2 NA TGTGCCAGCAGCTTAGCGGCAGGGGGGGGCTACGAGCAGTACTTC CASSLAAGGGYEQYF
TRBJ2-3 few TRBV7-9 TRBD2 TGTGCCAGCAGCTCAGCGGGGGGGCGCCCAGATACGCAGTATTTT CASSSAGGRPDTQYF
TRBJ2-5 NA TRBV7-2 TRBD2 TGTGCCAGCAGCTTGGTGAGACTAGCGGCACAAGAGACCCAGTACTTC CASSLVRLAAQETQYF
TRBJ1-2 NA TRBV7-9 NA TGCGCCAGCAGCCCCATATTGGGGGAAAACTATGGCTACACCTTC CASSPILGENYGYTF
TRBJ1-2 few TRBV19 TRBD1 TGTGCCAGTAGTGGGACAGGGGGCTCCTATGGCTACACCTTC CASSGTGGSYGYTF
TRBJ2-2 NA TRBV5-6 TRBD1 TGTGCCAGCAGCTTGTTGGGGGCGGGACAGGGCCTCACCGGGGAGCTGTTTTTT CASSLLGAGQGLTGELFF
TRBJ2-3 NA TRBV5-1 NA TGCGCCAGCAGCCCCACCGGGACTCAAAACACAGATACGCAGTATTTT CASSPTGTQNTDTQYF
TRBJ2-1 NA TRBV30 TRBD1 TGTGCCTGGAGGGGGACAGGGGTCACCTACAATGAGCAGTTCTTC CAWRGTGVTYNEQFF
TRBJ1-2 NA TRBV10-3 NA TGTGCCACACGAGGTAATTCCCCCAACTATGGCTACACCTTT CATRGNSPNYGYTF
TRBJ1-4 NA TRBV30 NA TGTGCCTGGAGTCCTCCAGGGGAAGTTGGTGAAAAACTGTTTTTT CAWSPPGEVGEKLFF
TRBJ1-5 NA TRBV28 NA TGTGCCAGCAGCCGGGGTGGGAGCAATCAGCCCCAGCATTTT CASSRGGSNQPQHF
TRBJ2-2 NA TRBV5-1 NA TGCGCCAGCAGCTTGGTAACAGGGAACACCGGGGAGCTGTTTTTT CASSLVTGNTGELFF
TRBJ1-4 NA TRBV28 TRBD1 TGTGCCAGCAGTTCCAATCGACAGGGGTCAACTAATGAAAAACTGTTTTTT CASSSNRQGSTNEKLFF
TRBJ2-5 NA TRBV5-1 TRBD2 TGCGCCAGCAGCCGGGAGGGGGACCGCCAAGAGACCCAGTACTTC CASSREGDRQETQYF
TRBJ1-1 NA TRBV9 TRBD1 TGTGCCAGCAGCGTAGAGAGGGACAGTTACATGAACACTGAAGCTTTCTTT CASSVERDSYMNTEAFF
TRBJ1-4 NA TRBV9 NA TGTGCCAGCAGCGTAGGCGGGGGGGGCGCGAATGAAAAACTGTTTTTT CASSVGGGGANEKLFF
TRBJ2-7 NA TRBV7-2 TRBD1 TGTGCCAGCAGTCCCGACAGGGGCAAATCCTACGAGCAGTACTTC CASSPDRGKSYEQYF